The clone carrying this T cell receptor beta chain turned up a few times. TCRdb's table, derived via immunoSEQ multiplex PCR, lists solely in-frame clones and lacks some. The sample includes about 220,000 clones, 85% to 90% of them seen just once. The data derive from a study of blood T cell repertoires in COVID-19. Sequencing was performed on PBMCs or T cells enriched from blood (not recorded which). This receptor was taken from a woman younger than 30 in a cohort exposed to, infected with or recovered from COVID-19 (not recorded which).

The CDR3 reads CSAWTAGTEAFF. CDR3 DNA sequence: TGCAGCGCGTGGACGGCAGGGACTGAAGCTTTCTTT. The V gene is TRBV29-1, the J gene TRBJ1-1, with a possible D match to TRBD1 (5 bases). This CDR3 region has 12 residues. The V end was cut by 7 bases, the J end by 5 bases, with 14 bases between. CDR1 is SQVTM and CDR2 is ANQGSEA in the germline V gene.